Listed below are T cell receptor beta chains from one sample, sequenced in a study of neurological immune-mediated disorders. TCRdb reprocessed the 5' RACE reads via MiXCR and lists one record per CDR3 protein. Among around 68,000 distinct CDR3 sequences listed, 3.5% to 5% were seen once. The material sequenced was PBMCs. The receptors originated from a man in his fifties with multiple sclerosis. Both conserved end residues are part of each CDR3. The D gene is left open where the match is weak. Where a row states a size, it is once, few, many or the class of an expanded clone; other rows omit it.

>TRBJ2-1|many|TRBV7-2|TRBD1
TGTGCCAGCAGGGACAGGGGGGAGACCCATGAGCAGTTCTTC
CASRDRGETHEQFF
>TRBJ1-5|many|TRBV15|TRBD1
TGTGCCACCAGCAGAGGACAGGGGGTGGCTCAGCCCCAGCATTTT
CATSRGQGVAQPQHF
>TRBJ2-1|many|TRBV29-1|.
TGCAGCGTCACCGGAGGAAGCTCCTACAATGAGCAGTTCTTC
CSVTGGSSYNEQFF
>TRBJ2-7|many|TRBV20-1|.
TGCAGTGCTAGAACGGGTCAGGCAGGACCTGGCGAGCAGTACTTC
CSARTGQAGPGEQYF
>TRBJ2-5|many|TRBV20-1|TRBD2
TGCAGTGCTATAGGGACTAGCGGGGGTAAGACCCAGTACTTC
CSAIGTSGGKTQYF
>TRBJ2-7|many|TRBV6-2/TRBV6-3|TRBD1
TGTGCCAGCAGTTACTCTTCGGGACAGACCTACGAGCAGTACTTC
CASSYSSGQTYEQYF
>TRBJ1-6|many|TRBV9|TRBD1
TGTGCCAGCAGCACCCGGGACAGGGGGAATTCACCCCTCAACTTT
CASSTRDRGNSPLNF
>TRBJ1-1|.|TRBV7-9|.
TGTGCCAGCAGCTTCGATACAAAGAACACTGAAGCTTTCTTT
CASSFDTKNTEAFF
>TRBJ2-5|many|TRBV3-1|TRBD2
TGTGCCAGCAGCCACAGCGGGGGGCGCGGGACCCAGTACTTC
CASSHSGGRGTQYF
>TRBJ2-4|many|TRBV28|.
TGTGCCAGCTGGACGGGACAAGCCATAGCCAAAAACATTCAGTACTTC
CASWTGQAIAKNIQYF
>TRBJ1-5|many|TRBV9|.
TGTGCCAGCAGCGCAGGGAGTTCTAATCAGCCCCAGCATTTT
CASSAGSSNQPQHF
>TRBJ1-2|many|TRBV12-3/TRBV12-4|.
TGTGCCAGCAGTTTCGAACAGGTTTATGGCTACACCTTC
CASSFEQVYGYTF
>TRBJ2-2|many|TRBV20-1|.
TGCAGTGCCGGGTCGGGGGGCGCCCTGAACACCGGGGAGCTGTTTTTT
CSAGSGGALNTGELFF
>TRBJ1-2|many|TRBV10-3|TRBD1
TGTGCCAACCGAGAGGGGACAGACAACTATGGCTACACCTTC
CANREGTDNYGYTF
>TRBJ2-1|many|TRBV6-2/TRBV6-3|TRBD2
TGTGCCAGCACCGAGACTAGCGGGAGATCCTACAATGAGCAGTTCTTC
CASTETSGRSYNEQFF
>TRBJ1-1|many|TRBV4-1|.
TGCGCCAGCAGCCAGGTATCGAACACTGAAGCTTTCTTT
CASSQVSNTEAFF
>TRBJ1-5|many|TRBV7-9|.
TGTGCCAGCAGCCCGGTGGGGTCACGAAGCCAGCCCCAGCATTTT
CASSPVGSRSQPQHF
>TRBJ2-5|many|TRBV5-1|.
TGCGCCAGCAGCCAGGGGCGAGAGACCCAGTACTTC
CASSQGRETQYF
>TRBJ2-5|many|TRBV5-1|TRBD2
TGCGCCAGCAGCTTTAGCGGGGGCCAAGAGACCCAGTACTTC
CASSFSGGQETQYF
>TRBJ1-1|many|TRBV5-1|TRBD1
TGCGCCAGCAGCTTGGCCGGGACAGCCTCTGAAGCTTTCTTT
CASSLAGTASEAFF
>TRBJ2-1|many|TRBV4-1|TRBD1
TGCGCCAGCAGTCGGACAGGTCCCCAATCCTACAATGAGCAGTTCTTC
CASSRTGPQSYNEQFF
>TRBJ2-3|many|TRBV7-9|.
TGTGCCAGCAGCTTAGATTTCCCAGGTCCAAAGGCCCAAGATACGCAGTATTTT
CASSLDFPGPKAQDTQYF
>TRBJ1-6|many|TRBV6-5|.
TGTGCCACCAACCCCCGAGGACAGACGAATTCACCCCTCCACTTT
CATNPRGQTNSPLHF
>TRBJ2-3|many|TRBV29-1|.
TGCAGCGTTGAGCCACCCCAGTCGGATACGCAGTATTTT
CSVEPPQSDTQYF
>TRBJ2-7|many|TRBV7-6|TRBD2
TGTGCCAGCAGCCCGGTGGGGAGCGGGGTCACCTACGAGCAGTACTTC
CASSPVGSGVTYEQYF
>TRBJ2-4|many|TRBV6-1|TRBD2
TGTGCCAGCAGTGAATTGAGGACTAGTTTCTTC
CASSELRTSFF
>TRBJ1-1|many|TRBV12-3/TRBV12-4|.
TGTGCCAGCAGTTTAGCGAGACCCGGGAGGACTGAAGCTTTCTTT
CASSLARPGRTEAFF
>TRBJ2-6|.|TRBV20-1|.
TGCAGTGCCAGGTGGGGGGCCAACGTCCTGACTTTC
CSARWGANVLTF
>TRBJ1-1|many|TRBV7-9|.
TGTGCCAGCAGCTTAGCCTGGGTTGGTCGAGGCACTGAAGCTTTCTTT
CASSLAWVGRGTEAFF
>TRBJ1-2|many|TRBV9|.
TGTGCCAGCAGCCCCCGAGTGTGGGCCCTCTATGGCTACACCTTC
CASSPRVWALYGYTF
>TRBJ2-1|many|TRBV7-2|TRBD2
TGTGCCAGCAGCCGAGCGGGGGGGCAGTTTGGTGAGCAGTTCTTC
CASSRAGGQFGEQFF
>TRBJ2-1|many|TRBV7-2|TRBD1
TGTGCCAGCAGCTTAGAAGTGACAGGGGGCAATGAGCAGTTCTTC
CASSLEVTGGNEQFF
>TRBJ2-7|many|TRBV5-8|.
TGTGCCAGCAGCTTGTCCCATCTTTCCTACGAGCAGTACTTC
CASSLSHLSYEQYF
>TRBJ1-1|many|TRBV20-1|.
TGCAGTGCTAGAGTGCATCGGGGCACTGAAGCTTTCTTT
CSARVHRGTEAFF
>TRBJ1-1|many|TRBV14|.
TGTGCCAGCAGCCTTACACTCAACACTGAAGCTTTCTTT
CASSLTLNTEAFF
>TRBJ1-6|many|TRBV5-8|TRBD1
TGTGCCAGCAGCTTGGGGACAGGCCGTAATTCACCCCTCCACTTT
CASSLGTGRNSPLHF
>TRBJ1-5|many|TRBV5-1|.
TGCGCCAGCAGCTTGGGAGGAAATCCCAATCAGCCCCAGCATTTT
CASSLGGNPNQPQHF
>TRBJ1-1|many|TRBV5-1|TRBD1
TGTGCCAGCAGCTTAGGACAGGTGAACACTGAAGCTTTCTTT
CASSLGQVNTEAFF
>TRBJ1-4|many|TRBV7-2|TRBD1
TGTGCCAGCACCTCTCAGTCCGGGACAGCTAATGAAAAACTGTTTTTT
CASTSQSGTANEKLFF
>TRBJ2-1|many|TRBV12-3/TRBV12-4|.
TGTGCCAGCAGAAAGGGCAATGAGCAGTTCTTC
CASRKGNEQFF
>TRBJ1-5|few|TRBV4-1|.
TGCGCCAGCAGCCAAGACCAGGGCGAGAATCAGCCCCAGAATTTT
CASSQDQGENQPQNF
>TRBJ2-1|.|TRBV7-2|TRBD1
TGTGCCAGCAGCGCAGACAGGGTCAATGAGCAGTTCTTC
CASSADRVNEQFF
>TRBJ2-1|many|TRBV18|TRBD2
TGTGCCAGCTCACCACGGCGGGGGGGCCTCTATGAGCAGTTCTTC
CASSPRRGGLYEQFF
>TRBJ2-5|many|TRBV7-2|TRBD1
TGTGCCAGCAGCTTAGGGACAGGGCCGGAGACCCAGTACTTC
CASSLGTGPETQYF
>TRBJ2-3|many|TRBV7-9|.
TGTGCCAGCAGAGCAGACGCCACAGATACGCAGTATTTT
CASRADATDTQYF
>TRBJ1-2|many|TRBV15|TRBD1
TGTGCCACCAGCGTAACCCCGACAGGGAACTATGGCTACACCTTC
CATSVTPTGNYGYTF
>TRBJ1-2|many|TRBV21-1|.
TGTGCCAGCACCTCTAAGGCGGACAGGGGGGAATATGGCTACACCTTC
CASTSKADRGEYGYTF
>TRBJ1-5|many|TRBV9|.
TGTGCCAGCAGCGTAGCAGGGGCAGAGGGTCAGCCCCAGCATTTT
CASSVAGAEGQPQHF
>TRBJ1-1|many|TRBV18|TRBD1
TGTGCCAGCTCACCAGGGACAGGGGGCTGGGAAGCTTTCTTT
CASSPGTGGWEAFF
>TRBJ1-1|many|TRBV5-5|TRBD1
TGTGCCAGCAGCCAACACTTCCCACTAACAGGGGACACTGAAGCTTTCTTT
CASSQHFPLTGDTEAFF